The 3 T cell receptor beta chains listed next were all sequenced from one sample in a study of blood T cell repertoires in COVID-19 (dated by TCRdb to 2018 to 2020). The library was obtained by the immunoSEQ multiplex PCR assay. TCRdb re-hosts the immuneACCESS table, in-frame sequences only. Its copies lack some clones; in the studies checked, an unresolved V gene accounts for under half of them, and the cause for the rest is not known. The sample yields more than 85,000 clones; about 80% were counted once. Together, the top ten hold around 4.1% of the sample. The sequenced material came from peripheral blood. The receptors were sampled from a man in his 60s with acute or convalescent COVID-19.

This rearrangement joins TRBV4-3 to TRBJ2-1, with 12 positions matching TRBD1. Unmatched junction bases numbered 8, after V lost 0 bases and J lost 8 bases. The CDR3 runs 17 residues. The germline CDR1 and CDR2 sequences are LGHNA and YSLEER. CDR3 DNA: TGCGCCAGCAGCCAAGATCTGGCAGGGACAGGGGGCGATGAGCAGTTCTTC. Encoded protein: CASSQDLAGTGGDEQFF.

The chain recombines TRBV5-1 with TRBJ2-2; no definite D call. Trimming stripped 0 bases from V and 0 bases from J, with 6 bases between. This CDR3 has 15 residues. Germline values: CDR1 SGHRS, CDR2 YFSETQ. The CDR3 is CASSLVGPNTGELFF. The DNA of the CDR3 is TGCGCCAGCAGCTTGGTTGGCCCGAACACCGGGGAGCTGTTTTTT.

This clone was seen a handful of times. Additional DNA sequences in this sample encode the identical CDR3. The rearrangement joins TRBV19 to TRBJ1-5; 8 nucleotides align to TRBD1. V dropped 1 base and J dropped 9; count of bases not matched to a gene: 5. This CDR3 comprises 14 residues. The germline gives CDR1 LNHDA, CDR2 SQIVND (reference sequence). CDR3 nucleotide sequence: TGTGCCAGTAGTATAGGGACAGGGCTAGGGCCCCAGCATTTT. This encodes CASSIGTGLGPQHF.